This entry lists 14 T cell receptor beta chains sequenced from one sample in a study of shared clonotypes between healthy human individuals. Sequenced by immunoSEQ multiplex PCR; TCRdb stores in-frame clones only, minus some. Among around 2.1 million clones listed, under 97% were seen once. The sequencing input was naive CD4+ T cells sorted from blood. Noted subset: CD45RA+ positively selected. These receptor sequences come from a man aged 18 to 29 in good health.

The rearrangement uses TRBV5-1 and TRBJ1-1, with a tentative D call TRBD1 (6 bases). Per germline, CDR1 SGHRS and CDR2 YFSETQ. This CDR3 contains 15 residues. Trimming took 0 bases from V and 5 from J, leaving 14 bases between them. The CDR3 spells CASSLEGGRGTEAFF. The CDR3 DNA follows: TGCGCCAGCAGCTTGGAAGGGGGGCGAGGTACTGAAGCTTTCTTT.

CDR3 sequence (DNA): TGTGCCAGCAGGTTTGGGGAGCAGTTCTTC. Protein product: CASRFGEQFF. This chain connects TRBV6-1 to TRBJ2-1; no clear D. V was clipped by 6 bases and J by 10 bases, with 7 bases between them. The V gene's germline CDR1 is MNHNS and CDR2 SASEGT. The CDR3 consists of 10 residues.

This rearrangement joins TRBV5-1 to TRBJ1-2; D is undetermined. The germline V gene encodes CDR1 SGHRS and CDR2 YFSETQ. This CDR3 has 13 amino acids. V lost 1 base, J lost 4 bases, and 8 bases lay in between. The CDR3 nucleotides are TGCGCCAGCAGCTTGTCCGAAATCTATGGCTACACCTTC. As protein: CASSLSEIYGYTF.

The DNA of the CDR3 is TGTGCCAGCAGCCCGACAGCCATCCGATACAACGAGCAGTACTTC. Encoded protein: CASSPTAIRYNEQYF. V and J are TRBV6-5 and TRBJ2-7; TRBD1 might be the D (5 bases). The germline V gene encodes CDR1 MNHEY and CDR2 SVGAGI. The CDR3 is made up of 15 amino acids. Trimming cost V 6 bases and J 5 bases, with 20 bases left between them.

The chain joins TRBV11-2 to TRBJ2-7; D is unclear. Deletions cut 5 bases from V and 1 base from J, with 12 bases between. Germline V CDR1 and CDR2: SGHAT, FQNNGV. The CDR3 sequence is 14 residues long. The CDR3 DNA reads TGTGCCAGCAGCCCCCGGCGAGTATCCTACGAGCAGTACTTC. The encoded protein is CASSPRRVSYEQYF.

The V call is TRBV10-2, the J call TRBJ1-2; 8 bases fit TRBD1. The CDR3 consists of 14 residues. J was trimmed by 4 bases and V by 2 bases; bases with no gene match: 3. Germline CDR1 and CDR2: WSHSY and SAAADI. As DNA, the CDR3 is TGCGCCAGCAGTGAGACAGGGGGTTCCTATGGCTACACCTTC. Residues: CASSETGGSYGYTF.

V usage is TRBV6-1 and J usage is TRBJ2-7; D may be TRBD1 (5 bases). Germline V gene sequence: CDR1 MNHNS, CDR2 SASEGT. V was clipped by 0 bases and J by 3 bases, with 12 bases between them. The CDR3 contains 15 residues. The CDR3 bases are TGTGCCAGCAGTGAAGCTCCGGGTAGGGGCTACGAGCAGTACTTC. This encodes CASSEAPGRGYEQYF.

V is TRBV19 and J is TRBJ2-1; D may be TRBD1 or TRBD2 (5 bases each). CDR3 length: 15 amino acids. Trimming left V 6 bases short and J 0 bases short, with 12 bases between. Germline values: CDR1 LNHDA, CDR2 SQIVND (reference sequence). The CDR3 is CASRTGPNSYNEQFF. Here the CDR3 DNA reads TGTGCCAGTAGGACGGGACCAAACTCCTACAATGAGCAGTTCTTC.

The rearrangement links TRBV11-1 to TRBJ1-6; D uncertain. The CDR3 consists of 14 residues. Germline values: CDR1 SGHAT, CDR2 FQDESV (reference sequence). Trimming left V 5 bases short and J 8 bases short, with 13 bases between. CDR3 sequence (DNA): TGTGCCAGCAGCCTCGGACGGAGGGATTCACCCCTCCACTTT. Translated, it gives CASSLGRRDSPLHF.

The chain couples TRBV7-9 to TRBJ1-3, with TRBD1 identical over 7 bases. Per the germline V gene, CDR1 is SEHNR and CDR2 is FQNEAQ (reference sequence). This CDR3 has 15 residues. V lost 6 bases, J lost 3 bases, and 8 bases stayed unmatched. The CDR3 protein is CASRWKGAGGNTIYF. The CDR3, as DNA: TGTGCCAGCAGATGGAAGGGGGCAGGTGGAAACACCATATATTTT.

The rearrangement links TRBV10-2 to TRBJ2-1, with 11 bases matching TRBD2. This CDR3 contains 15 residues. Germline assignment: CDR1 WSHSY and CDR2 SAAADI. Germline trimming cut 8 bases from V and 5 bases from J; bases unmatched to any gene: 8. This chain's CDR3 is CASCPGTSGHNEQFF. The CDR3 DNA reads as TGCGCCAGCTGCCCAGGGACTAGCGGCCACAATGAGCAGTTCTTC.

The CDR3 reads CASKSWTSDSETQYF. Here the CDR3 DNA reads TGTGCCAGCAAGTCTTGGACTAGCGATTCAGAGACCCAGTACTTC. This rearrangement joins TRBV2 to TRBJ2-5; TRBD2 matches at 9 bases. CDR1 and CDR2 (germline): SNHLY, FYNNEI. The CDR3 spans 15 residues. Losses at the gene ends were 7 bases for V and 4 bases for J; bases not matched to a gene: 10. The whole variable domain, remainder taken from reference TRBV2 and TRBJ2-5, is EPEVTQTPSHQVTQMGQEVILRCVPISNHLYFYWYRQILGQKVEFLVSFYNNEISEKSEIFDDQFSVERPDGSNFTLKIRSTKLEDSAMYFCASKSWTSDSETQYFGPGTRLLVL.

CDR3 nucleotides: TGTGCCTGGAGTGGACTTCGCACCGGGGAGCTGTTTTTT. This encodes CAWSGLRTGELFF. This chain links TRBV30 with TRBJ2-2; D call uncertain. This CDR3 has 13 amino acids. V lost 1 base, J lost 4 bases, and 7 bases lay in between. Germline V gene sequence: CDR1 GTSNPN, CDR2 SVGIG (reference sequence). The full variable domain, in which reference TRBV30 and TRBJ2-2 provide the parts outside the CDR3, is SQTIHQWPATLVQPVGSPLSLECTVEGTSNPNLYWYRQAAGRGLQLLFYSVGIGQISSEVPQNLSASRPQDRQFILSSKKLLLSDSGFYLCAWSGLRTGELFFGEGSRLTVL.

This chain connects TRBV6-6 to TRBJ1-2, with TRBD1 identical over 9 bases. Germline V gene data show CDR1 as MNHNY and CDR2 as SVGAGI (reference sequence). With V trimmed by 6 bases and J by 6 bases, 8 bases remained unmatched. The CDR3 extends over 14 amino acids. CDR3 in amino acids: CASSPGQGLDGYTF. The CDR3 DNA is TGTGCCAGCAGCCCCGGACAGGGGCTGGATGGCTACACCTTC.